These T cell receptor beta chains were read from a single sample in a study of human T cells and chemical hapten exposure. TCRdb analysed the RACE reads with MiXCR anew, one entry per CDR3 protein. The sample records more than 85,000 distinct CDR3 sequences, 9.2% being singletons. The material sequenced was whole blood, taken in connection with sensitization to the hapten diphenylcyclopropenone (DPC). These receptors were taken from a woman aged 40-49 years with alopecia areata. Some clones in this sample may be carry-over from other donors' samples. Both conserved end residues are part of each CDR3. A D gene is named only where the DNA matches it firmly. Clone size appears in some rows only: once, few, many, or a class for an expanded clone.

d_call	v_call	j_call	clone_size	cdr3_aa	cdr3_nt
-	TRBV6-5	TRBJ1-5	many	CASSQTGLSNQPQHF	TGTGCCAGCAGCCAAACGGGACTGAGCAATCAGCCCCAGCATTTT
-	TRBV18	TRBJ2-3	once	CASSPDSSGTDTQYF	TGTGCCAGCTCACCGGACTCGAGTGGGACAGATACGCAGTATTTT
TRBD1	TRBV6-6	TRBJ1-5	-	CASRGTDYSNQPQHF	TGTGCCAGCAGAGGGACAGACTATAGCAATCAGCCCCAGCATTTT
-	TRBV6-2/TRBV6-3	TRBJ2-3	many	CASSYHGTDTQYF	TGTGCCAGCAGTTACCACGGCACAGATACGCAGTATTTT
TRBD2	TRBV15	TRBJ2-2	many	CATSSHYPGGLTGELFF	TGTGCCACCAGCAGCCACTATCCGGGGGGGCTTACCGGGGAGCTGTTTTTT
-	TRBV5-1	TRBJ1-3	-	CASSLEGSGNTIYF	TGCGCCAGCAGCTTGGAGGGGTCAGGAAACACCATATATTTT
-	TRBV4-3	TRBJ2-1	few	CASSHSGTISYNEQFF	TGCGCCAGCAGCCACTCGGGGACCATCTCCTACAATGAGCAGTTCTTC
-	TRBV7-9	TRBJ2-1	many	CASSLGVDNEQFF	TGTGCCAGCAGCTTAGGGGTAGACAATGAGCAGTTCTTC
-	TRBV20-1	TRBJ1-4	many	CSALLQNEKLFF	TGCAGTGCCCTACTCCAGAATGAAAAACTGTTTTTT
-	TRBV7-2	TRBJ2-7	few	CASSLSPRGGPYEQYF	TGTGCCAGCAGCTTATCCCCCAGGGGGGGGCCTTACGAGCAGTACTTC
-	TRBV7-9	TRBJ1-2	few	CASSLRPGANYGYTF	TGTGCCAGCAGCTTAAGGCCAGGCGCTAACTATGGCTACACCTTC
-	TRBV2	TRBJ2-1	-	CATLGRRDEQFF	TGTGCCACCCTAGGACGCCGCGATGAGCAGTTCTTC
-	TRBV29-1	TRBJ2-7	many	CSVALAGPYEQYF	TGCAGCGTTGCGTTAGCAGGTCCCTACGAGCAGTACTTC
-	TRBV30	TRBJ2-7	many	CAWSVGFEQYF	TGTGCCTGGAGTGTCGGATTCGAGCAGTACTTC
TRBD2	TRBV5-1	TRBJ2-5	-	CASSSALAGGSETQYF	TGCGCCAGCAGCTCCGCCTTAGCGGGGGGATCAGAGACCCAGTACTTC
-	TRBV7-2	TRBJ2-7	many	CASSLGAGSYEQYF	TGTGCCAGCAGCTTAGGGGCGGGCTCCTACGAGCAGTACTTC
-	TRBV5-4	TRBJ1-4	many	CASSLGATNEKLFF	TGTGCCAGCTCCCTTGGGGCGACTAATGAAAAACTGTTTTTT
-	TRBV20-1	TRBJ2-3	many	CSAGGSTDTQYF	TGCAGTGCGGGCGGTAGCACAGATACGCAGTATTTT
-	TRBV9	TRBJ2-7	few	CASSPQGRYEQYF	TGTGCCAGCTCCCCTCAGGGGAGGTACGAGCAGTACTTC
-	TRBV13	TRBJ2-2	-	CASSPPMNTGELFF	TGTGCCAGCAGCCCACCAATGAACACCGGGGAGCTGTTTTTT
TRBD1	TRBV6-2/TRBV6-3	TRBJ1-2	few	CASSPGTGLIGYTF	TGTGCCAGCAGTCCCGGGACAGGGTTGATTGGCTACACCTTC
TRBD1	TRBV6-2/TRBV6-3	TRBJ2-2	few	CASRPTGAPAGELFF	TGTGCCAGCAGGCCGACAGGGGCCCCGGCCGGGGAGCTGTTTTTT
TRBD2	TRBV11-2	TRBJ2-1	few	CASSLERTSGTYNEQFF	TGTGCCAGCAGCCTCGAGCGGACTAGCGGGACTTACAATGAGCAGTTCTTC
TRBD2	TRBV6-5	TRBJ2-6	few	CASRRIAGGHSGANVLTF	TGTGCCAGCAGGCGGATAGCGGGGGGGCACTCTGGGGCCAACGTCCTGACTTTC
TRBD1	TRBV11-2	TRBJ2-1	few	CASSPTGTGTYNEQFF	TGTGCCAGCAGCCCTACCGGGACAGGGACCTACAATGAGCAGTTCTTC
-	TRBV11-2	TRBJ1-6	few	CASSPMGQNYNSPLHF	TGTGCCAGCAGCCCAATGGGACAAAATTATAATTCACCCCTCCACTTT
-	TRBV5-1	TRBJ2-2	many	CASSLEDPNTGELFF	TGCGCCAGCAGCTTGGAAGATCCGAACACCGGGGAGCTGTTTTTT
TRBD1	TRBV2	TRBJ1-5	few	CASSALTGDQPQHF	TGTGCCAGCAGTGCTCTGACAGGGGATCAGCCCCAGCATTTT
TRBD2	TRBV18	TRBJ2-1	-	CASSPPAGGSSYNEQFF	TGTGCCAGCTCACCACCGGCGGGGGGGAGCTCCTACAATGAGCAGTTCTTC
-	TRBV5-1	TRBJ1-3	many	CASSPGRSSGNTIYF	TGCGCCAGCAGCCCGGGACGCTCGTCTGGAAACACCATATATTTT
-	TRBV12-3/TRBV12-4	TRBJ2-7	many	CASSPRQDIYEQYF	TGTGCCAGCAGTCCACGACAGGACATCTACGAGCAGTACTTC
-	TRBV5-1	TRBJ1-2	many	CASSPVGSNYGYTF	TGCGCCAGCAGCCCCGTAGGGTCTAACTATGGCTACACCTTC
-	TRBV6-2/TRBV6-3	TRBJ2-1	few	CASTGQINFYNEQFF	TGTGCCAGCACCGGACAGATTAATTTTTACAATGAGCAGTTCTTC
-	TRBV24-1	TRBJ2-5	many	CATSPTVRPETQYF	TGTGCCACCAGTCCTACGGTGCGCCCGGAGACCCAGTACTTC
-	TRBV5-4	TRBJ2-1	many	CASSPDPRGSYNEQFF	TGTGCCAGCAGCCCGGACCCGCGTGGATCCTACAATGAGCAGTTCTTC